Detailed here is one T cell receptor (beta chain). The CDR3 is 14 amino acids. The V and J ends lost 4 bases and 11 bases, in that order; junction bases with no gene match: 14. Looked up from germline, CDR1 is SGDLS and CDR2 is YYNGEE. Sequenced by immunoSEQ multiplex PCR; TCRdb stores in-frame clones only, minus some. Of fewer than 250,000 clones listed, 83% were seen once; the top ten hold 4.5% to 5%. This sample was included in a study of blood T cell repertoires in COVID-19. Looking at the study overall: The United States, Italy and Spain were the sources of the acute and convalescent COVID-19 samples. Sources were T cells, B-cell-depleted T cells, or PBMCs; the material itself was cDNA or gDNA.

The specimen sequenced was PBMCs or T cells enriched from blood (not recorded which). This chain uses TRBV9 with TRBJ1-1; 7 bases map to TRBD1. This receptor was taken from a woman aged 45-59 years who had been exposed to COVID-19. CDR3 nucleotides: TGTGCCAGCAGCCCGCCAGGGGGGCCCCTAGGGGCTTTCTTT. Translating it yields CASSPPGGPLGAFF.